This passage covers 16 T cell receptor beta chains from one sample sequenced in a study of blood T cells in healthy people across ages. For the second PCR, which ran for about 7 to 11 cycles, a sample-barcoded 5' primer and a J-beta primer mix were used. TCRdb passed the 5' RACE reads through MiXCR, listing each CDR3 protein once. In the table there are about a million distinct CDR3 sequences, 45% to 60% of which are singletons. Sequencing input: blood. The receptor set was obtained from a woman aged 55-69 years in good health.

V usage is TRBV20-1 and J usage is TRBJ2-7; 7 positions match TRBD1. Germline lookup yields CDR1 DFQATT and CDR2 SNEGSKA (reference sequence). The length of the CDR3 is 12 residues. J lost 6 bases, V lost 6 bases, and 8 bases had no gene match. The DNA of the CDR3 is TGCAGTGCAAGACAGGGAAAAAGCGAGCAGTACTTC. It yields the protein CSARQGKSEQYF.

The chain links TRBV18 to TRBJ2-5, with D perhaps matching TRBD1 (6 bases). Trimming shortened V by 2 bases and J by 5 bases, and 12 bases separated the two germline ends. CDR3 length: 14 amino acids. Germline lookup yields CDR1 KGHSH and CDR2 LQKENI. This chain's CDR3 is CASSPRTDGETQYF. CDR3 sequence (DNA): TGTGCCAGCTCACCAAGGACAGACGGGGAGACCCAGTACTTC. Full variable domain (missing parts from reference TRBV18 and TRBJ2-5): NAGVMQNPRHLVRRRGQEARLRCSPMKGHSHVYWYRQLPEEGLKFMVYLQKENIIDESGMPKERFSAEFPKEGPSILRIQQVVRGDSAAYFCASSPRTDGETQYFGPGTRLLVL.

The chain couples TRBV3-1 to TRBJ1-6; a weak D match, TRBD1 (5 bases). CDR3 length: 15 residues. CDR1 is LGHDT, CDR2 YNNKEL, per germline (reference sequence). Trimming stripped 5 bases from V and 11 bases from J, with 19 bases between. The CDR3 coding sequence is TGTGCCAGCAGCTCCGGAAGGGGCCTTTGGCCACCCCTCCACTTT. Protein product: CASSSGRGLWPPLHF. Complete variable domain (other parts from reference TRBV3-1 and TRBJ1-6): DTAVSQTPKYLVTQMGNDKSIKCEQNLGHDTMYWYKQDSKKFLKIMFSYNNKELIINETVPNRFSPKSPDKAHLNLHINSLELGDSAVYFCASSSGRGLWPPLHFGNGTRLTVT.

V and J are TRBV4-3 and TRBJ2-1, with 10 bases aligning to TRBD2. This CDR3 spans 17 amino acids. V was clipped by 0 bases and J by 7 bases; unmatched bases: 9. CDR1 is LGHNA and CDR2 is YSLEER in the germline V gene. CDR3 in amino acids: CASSQDLASGSLNEQFF. The CDR3 region has the DNA TGCGCCAGCAGCCAAGATCTGGCTAGCGGGAGTTTAAATGAGCAGTTCTTC.

The chain recombines TRBV15 with TRBJ1-6; D perhaps matches TRBD1 (5 bases). Trimming pared 3 bases from V and 1 base from J, leaving 16 bases between. CDR3 size: 18 residues. The germline V gene has CDR1 LNHNV and CDR2 YYDKDF (reference sequence). CDR3 nucleotide sequence: TGTGCCACCAGCAGTGGCGGCAGGGTTGGGTCCTATAATTCACCCCTCCACTTT. The encoded protein is CATSSGGRVGSYNSPLHF.

The rearrangement uses TRBV9 and TRBJ2-5, with TRBD1 identical over 8 bases. The CDR3 length is 15 residues. J gave up 5 bases and V 3 bases, and 9 bases lay outside the gene matches. CDR1 SGDLS and CDR2 YYNGEE come from the germline V gene. CDR3 loop: CASSDRTGWLETQYF. CDR3 nucleotides: TGTGCCAGCAGCGACCGGACAGGGTGGTTGGAGACCCAGTACTTC.

The chain links TRBV15 to TRBJ2-1; D uncertain. Germline values: CDR1 LNHNV, CDR2 YYDKDF (reference sequence). The CDR3 runs 14 residues. V gave up 3 bases and J gave up 8 bases, with 14 bases separating them. The CDR3 coding sequence is TGTGCCACCAGCAGGGACCTAGAGACCCATGAGCAGTTCTTC. Translating it yields CATSRDLETHEQFF.

The V gene is TRBV6-2 or TRBV6-3, the J gene TRBJ2-5; 8 bases match TRBD2. The trim removed 0 bases at V and 2 bases at J, leaving 8 bases unmatched. This CDR3 spans 17 amino acids. CDR1 and CDR2 from the germline V gene are MNHEY and SVGEGT. The CDR3 sequence is CASSYSLQREPQETQYF. CDR3 bases: TGTGCCAGCAGTTACTCGTTACAGCGGGAGCCTCAAGAGACCCAGTACTTC.

The chain has TRBV6-2 or TRBV6-3 and TRBJ2-7, with 10 bases lining up with TRBD1. Germline-derived CDR1 and CDR2 are MNHEY and SVGEGT. The CDR3 spans 15 residues. Trimming at V came to 7 bases and at J to 7 bases, leaving 13 bases not matched to a gene. CDR3 sequence: CASKLWDRGSNEQYF. For the CDR3, the DNA is TGTGCCAGCAAGTTATGGGACAGGGGTTCTAATGAGCAGTACTTC.

This clonotype was seen a few times. The chain joins TRBV28 to TRBJ2-7; possible D gene TRBD2, 6 bases. The CDR3 length is 15 residues. V was cut by 5 bases and J by 2 bases, with 16 bases left in between. Germline CDR1 reads MDHEN; CDR2 reads SYDVKM. CDR3 sequence reads: CASSDNAGLTYEQYF. For the CDR3, the DNA is TGTGCCAGCAGTGATAACGCGGGACTTACCTACGAGCAGTACTTC.

For the CDR3, the DNA is TGCAGTGGACTAGCAGATTACGAGCAGTACTTC. Its translation: CSGLADYEQYF. The V call is TRBV20-1, the J call TRBJ2-7, with 7 bases that match TRBD2. Germline-derived CDR1 and CDR2 are DFQATT and SNEGSKA (reference sequence). Germline trimming cut 7 bases from V and 4 bases from J; bases unmatched to any gene: 4. This CDR3 spans 11 amino acids.

This rearrangement joins TRBV29-1 to TRBJ2-7; D gene unclear. CDR3 size: 12 residues. The V gene's germline CDR1 is SQVTM and CDR2 ANQGSEA. V lost 6 bases and J lost 6, with 15 bases in between. The CDR3 DNA reads TGCAGCGTATTAGGCGGCTATTCCGAGCAGTACTTC. As protein: CSVLGGYSEQYF.

V usage is TRBV4-3 and J usage is TRBJ1-2; D unresolved. The germline V gene encodes CDR1 LGHNA and CDR2 YSLEER. Trimming took 2 bases from V and 8 from J, leaving 18 bases between them. The CDR3 is 15 residues long. The CDR3 bases are TGCGCCAGCAGCCAAAATCTTGAGCGGGCGGGGGGCTACACCTTC. It specifies CASSQNLERAGGYTF.

The chain employs TRBV20-1 and TRBJ2-3; TRBD2 aligns across 10 bases. The germline V gene encodes CDR1 DFQATT and CDR2 SNEGSKA (reference sequence). The CDR3 is 15 residues long. V lost 6 bases and J lost 8; bases outside the gene matches: 14. The CDR3 here is CSADKGLADTPTQYF. DNA for the CDR3: TGCAGTGCGGATAAAGGACTAGCGGACACCCCTACGCAGTATTTT.

This chain joins TRBV7-9 and TRBJ1-5; 7 nucleotides agree with TRBD1. Germline assignment: CDR1 SEHNR and CDR2 FQNEAQ (reference sequence). There are 15 residues in the CDR3. Losses at the gene ends were 2 bases for V and 4 bases for J; bases not matched to a gene: 5. CDR3 in DNA: TGTGCCAGCAGCTTATCGGGACAGCGTAATCAGCCCCAGCATTTT. Its protein is CASSLSGQRNQPQHF. The full variable domain, its missing parts supplied by reference TRBV7-9 and TRBJ1-5, is DTGVSQNPRHKITKRGQNVTFRCDPISEHNRLYWYRQTLGQGPEFLTYFQNEAQLEKSRLLSDRFSAERPKGSFSTLEIQRTEQGDSAMYLCASSLSGQRNQPQHFGDGTRLSIL.

There are a few counts of this clonotype. V usage is TRBV11-2 and J usage is TRBJ2-7; TRBD2 aligns across 13 bases. The DNA end is a closer match to TRBJ2-5, so the J assignment may be wrong. The CDR3 extends over 21 amino acids. Germline-derived CDR1 and CDR2 are SGHAT and FQNNGV. This chain's CDR3 is CASSLEPSRLTSGRVGETQYF. CDR3 nucleotide sequence: TGTGCCAGCAGCTTAGAGCCCTCGAGGCTTACTAGCGGGAGGGTGGGGGAGACCCAGTACTTC.